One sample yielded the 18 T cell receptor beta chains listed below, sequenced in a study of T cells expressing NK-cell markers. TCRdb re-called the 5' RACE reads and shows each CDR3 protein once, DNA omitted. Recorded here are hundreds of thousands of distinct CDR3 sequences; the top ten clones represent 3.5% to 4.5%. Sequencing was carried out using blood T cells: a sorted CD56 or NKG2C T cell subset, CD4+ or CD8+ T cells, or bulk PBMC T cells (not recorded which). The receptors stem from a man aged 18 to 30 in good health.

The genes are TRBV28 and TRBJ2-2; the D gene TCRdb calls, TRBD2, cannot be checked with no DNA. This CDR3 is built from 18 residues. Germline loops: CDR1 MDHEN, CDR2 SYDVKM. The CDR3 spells CASSSTYREAPLSGELFF.

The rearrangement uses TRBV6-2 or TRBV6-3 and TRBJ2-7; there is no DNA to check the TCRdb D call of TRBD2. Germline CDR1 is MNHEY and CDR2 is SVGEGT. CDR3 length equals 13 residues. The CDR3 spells CASRKADSYEQYF.

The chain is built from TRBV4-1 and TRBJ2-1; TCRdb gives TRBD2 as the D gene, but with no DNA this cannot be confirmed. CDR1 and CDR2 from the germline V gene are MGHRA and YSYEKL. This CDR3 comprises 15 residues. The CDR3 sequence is CASRATSGSTYEQFF.

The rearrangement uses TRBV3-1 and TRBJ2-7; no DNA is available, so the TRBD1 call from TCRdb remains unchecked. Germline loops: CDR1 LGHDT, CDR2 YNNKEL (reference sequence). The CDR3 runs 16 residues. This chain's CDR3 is CASSPEPGQALYEQYF.

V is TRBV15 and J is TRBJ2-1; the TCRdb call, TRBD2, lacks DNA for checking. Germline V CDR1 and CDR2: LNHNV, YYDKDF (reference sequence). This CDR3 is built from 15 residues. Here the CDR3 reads CATSRDPTRREEQFF.

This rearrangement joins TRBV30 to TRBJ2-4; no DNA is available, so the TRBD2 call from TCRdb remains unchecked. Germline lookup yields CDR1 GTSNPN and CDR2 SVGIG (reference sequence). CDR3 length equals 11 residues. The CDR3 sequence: CAWSVGPIQYF. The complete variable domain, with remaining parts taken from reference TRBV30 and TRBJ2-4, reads SQTIHQWPATLVQPVGSPLSLECTVEGTSNPNLYWYRQAAGRGLQLLFYSVGIGQISSEVPQNLSASRPQDRQFILSSKKLLLSDSGFYLCAWSVGPIQYFGAGTRLSVL.

Here the CDR3 reads CATSRDLGYEQFF. The chain links TRBV15 to TRBJ2-1. CDR1 is LNHNV, CDR2 YYDKDF, per germline (reference sequence). The CDR3 runs to 13 residues.

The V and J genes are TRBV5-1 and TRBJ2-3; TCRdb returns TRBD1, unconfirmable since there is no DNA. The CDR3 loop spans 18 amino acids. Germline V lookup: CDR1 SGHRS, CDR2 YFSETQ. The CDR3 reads CASSLDSRRQDNTDTQYF. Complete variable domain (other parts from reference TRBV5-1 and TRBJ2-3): KAGVTQTPRYLIKTRGQQVTLSCSPISGHRSVSWYQQTPGQGLQFLFEYFSETQRNKGNFPGRFSGRQFSNSRSEMNVSTLELGDSALYLCASSLDSRRQDNTDTQYFGPGTRLTVL.

CDR3 in amino acids: CASIRFPGLDGYTF. The chain couples TRBV6-1 to TRBJ1-2. Germline-derived CDR1 and CDR2 are MNHNS and SASEGT. CDR3 length: 14 residues.

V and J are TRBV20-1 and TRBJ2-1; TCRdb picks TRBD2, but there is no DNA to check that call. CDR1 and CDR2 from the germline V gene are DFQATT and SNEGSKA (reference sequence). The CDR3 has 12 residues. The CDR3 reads CSGGSNIGEQFF.

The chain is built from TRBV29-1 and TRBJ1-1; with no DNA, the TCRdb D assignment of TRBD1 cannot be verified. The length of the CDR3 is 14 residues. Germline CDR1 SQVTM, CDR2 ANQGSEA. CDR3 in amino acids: CSVLNPGTGIEAFF.

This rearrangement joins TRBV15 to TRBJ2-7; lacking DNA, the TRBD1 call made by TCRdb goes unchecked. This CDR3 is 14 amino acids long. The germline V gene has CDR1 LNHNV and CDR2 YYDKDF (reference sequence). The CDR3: CATSRGQGYHEQYF.

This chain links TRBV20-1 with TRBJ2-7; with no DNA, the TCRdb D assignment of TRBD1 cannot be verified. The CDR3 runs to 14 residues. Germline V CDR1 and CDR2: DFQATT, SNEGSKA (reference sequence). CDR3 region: CSADTGKGSGEQYF.

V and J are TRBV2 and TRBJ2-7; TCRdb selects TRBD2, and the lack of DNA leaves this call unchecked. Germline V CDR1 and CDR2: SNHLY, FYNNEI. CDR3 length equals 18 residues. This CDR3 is CASSVPLAGGPVSYEQYF.

The CDR3 is CASSTLGLGDEKLFF. The V call is TRBV27, the J call TRBJ1-4. CDR3 length: 15 amino acids. Germline loops: CDR1 MNHEY, CDR2 SMNVEV (reference sequence).

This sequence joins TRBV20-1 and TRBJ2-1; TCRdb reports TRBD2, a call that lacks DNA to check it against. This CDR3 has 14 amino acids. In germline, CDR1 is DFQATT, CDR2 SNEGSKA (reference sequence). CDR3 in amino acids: CSARNSGLAGEQFF.

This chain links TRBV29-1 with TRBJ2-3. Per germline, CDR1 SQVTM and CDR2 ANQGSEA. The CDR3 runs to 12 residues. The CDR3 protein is CSYIGGTDTQYF.

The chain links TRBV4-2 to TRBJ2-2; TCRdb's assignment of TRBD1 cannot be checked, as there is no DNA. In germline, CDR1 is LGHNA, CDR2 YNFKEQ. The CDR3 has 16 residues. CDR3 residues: CASSQTGVGNTGELFF.